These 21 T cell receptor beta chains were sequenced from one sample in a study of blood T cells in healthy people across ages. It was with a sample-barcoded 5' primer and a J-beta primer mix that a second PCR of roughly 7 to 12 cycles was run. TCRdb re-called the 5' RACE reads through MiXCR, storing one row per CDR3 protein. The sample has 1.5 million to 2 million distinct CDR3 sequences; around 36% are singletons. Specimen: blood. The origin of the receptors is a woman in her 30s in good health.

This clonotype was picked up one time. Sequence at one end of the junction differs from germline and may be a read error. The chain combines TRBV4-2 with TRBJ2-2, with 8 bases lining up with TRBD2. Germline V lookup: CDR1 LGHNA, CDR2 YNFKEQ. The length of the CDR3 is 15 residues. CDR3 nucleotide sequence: TGTGCCAGCAGCCAAGAGGGGACTAGTGGTGTGGAGCCGTTTTTT. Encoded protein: CASSQEGTSGVEPFF.

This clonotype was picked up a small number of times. The CDR3 DNA reads as TGTGCCAGCAGCCCCGGCGATCGAACCCAGCATTTT. It yields the protein CASSPGDRTQHF. The J gene is TRBJ1-5, the V gene TRBV7-9; D call uncertain. The V end lost 5 bases, the J end lost 11 bases, and 13 bases lay between the germline ends. The CDR3 has 12 residues. CDR1 is SEHNR and CDR2 is FQNEAQ in the germline V gene (reference sequence).

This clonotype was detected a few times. The CDR3 here is CASSLGRLYGYTF. CDR3 bases: TGTGCCAGCAGCTTAGGAAGGCTCTATGGCTACACCTTC. The J gene is TRBJ1-2, the V gene TRBV11-2, with D hard to call. Germline assignment: CDR1 SGHAT and CDR2 FQNNGV. This CDR3 spans 13 amino acids. V was pared by 1 base and J by 4 bases, with 7 bases between.

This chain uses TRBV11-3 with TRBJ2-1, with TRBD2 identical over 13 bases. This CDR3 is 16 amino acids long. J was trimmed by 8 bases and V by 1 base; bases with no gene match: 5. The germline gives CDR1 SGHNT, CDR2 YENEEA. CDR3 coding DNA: TGTGCCAGCAGCTTAGGGACTAGCGGGAGAATGGATGAGCAGTTCTTC. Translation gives CASSLGTSGRMDEQFF. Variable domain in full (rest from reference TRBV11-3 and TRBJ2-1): EAGVVQSPRYKIIEKKQPVAFWCNPISGHNTLYWYLQNLGQGPELLIRYENEEAVDDSQLPKDRFSAERLKGVDSTLKIQPAELGDSAVYLCASSLGTSGRMDEQFFGPGTRLTVL.

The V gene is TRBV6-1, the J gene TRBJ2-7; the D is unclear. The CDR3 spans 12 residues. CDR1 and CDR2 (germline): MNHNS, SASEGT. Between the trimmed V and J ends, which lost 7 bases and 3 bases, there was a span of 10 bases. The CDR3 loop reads CASKGEVYEQYF. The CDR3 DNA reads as TGTGCCAGCAAGGGTGAGGTCTACGAGCAGTACTTC.

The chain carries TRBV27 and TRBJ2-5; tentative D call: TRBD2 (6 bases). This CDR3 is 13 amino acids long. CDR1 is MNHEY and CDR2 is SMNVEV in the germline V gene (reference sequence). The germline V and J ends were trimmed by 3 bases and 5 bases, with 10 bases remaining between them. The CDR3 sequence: CASSFAEGETQYF. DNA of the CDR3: TGTGCCAGCAGTTTTGCGGAGGGGGAGACCCAGTACTTC.

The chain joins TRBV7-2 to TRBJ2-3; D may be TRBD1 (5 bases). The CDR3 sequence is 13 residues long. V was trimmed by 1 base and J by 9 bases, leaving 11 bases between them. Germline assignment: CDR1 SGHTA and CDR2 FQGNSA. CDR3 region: CASSLGDRQTQYF. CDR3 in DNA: TGTGCCAGCAGCTTAGGAGACAGACAGACGCAGTATTTT. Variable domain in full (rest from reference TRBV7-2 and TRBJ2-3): GAGVSQSPSNKVTEKGKDVELRCDPISGHTALYWYRQSLGQGLEFLIYFQGNSAPDKSGLPSDRFSAERTGGSVSTLTIQRTQQEDSAVYLCASSLGDRQTQYFGPGTRLTVL.

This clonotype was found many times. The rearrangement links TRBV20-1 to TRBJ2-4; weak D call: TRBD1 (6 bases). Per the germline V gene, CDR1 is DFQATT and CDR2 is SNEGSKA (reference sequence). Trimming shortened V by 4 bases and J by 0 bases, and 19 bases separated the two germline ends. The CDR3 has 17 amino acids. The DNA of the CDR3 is TGCAGTGCTACCCGACAGGTGACCCCCAAAGCCAAAAACATTCAGTACTTC. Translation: CSATRQVTPKAKNIQYF.

CDR3 residues: CASNADNYGYTF. CDR3 coding DNA: TGTGCCAGCAACGCGGATAACTATGGCTACACCTTC. This chain joins TRBV6-1 and TRBJ1-2, with D uncertain. CDR1 MNHNS and CDR2 SASEGT come from the germline V gene. CDR3 size: 12 residues. V lost 7 bases, J lost 1 base, and 7 bases lay in between.

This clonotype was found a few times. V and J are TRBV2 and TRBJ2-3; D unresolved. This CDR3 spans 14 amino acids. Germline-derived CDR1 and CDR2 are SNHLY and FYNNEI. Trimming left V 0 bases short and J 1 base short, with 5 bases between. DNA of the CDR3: TGTGCCAGCAGTGAAGCGGCACGCACAGATACGCAGTATTTT. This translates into CASSEAARTDTQYF.

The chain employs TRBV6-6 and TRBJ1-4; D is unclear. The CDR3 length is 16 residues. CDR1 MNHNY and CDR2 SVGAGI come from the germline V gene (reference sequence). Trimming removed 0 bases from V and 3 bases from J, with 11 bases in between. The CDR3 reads CASSYSKRGANEKLFF. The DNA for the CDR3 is TGTGCCAGCAGTTACTCCAAGAGAGGAGCTAATGAAAAACTGTTTTTT.

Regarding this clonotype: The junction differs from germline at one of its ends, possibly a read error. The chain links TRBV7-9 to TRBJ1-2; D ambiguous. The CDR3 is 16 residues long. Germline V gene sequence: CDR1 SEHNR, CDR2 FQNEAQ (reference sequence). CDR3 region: CASSLSELGRNYGYTF. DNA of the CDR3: TGTGCCAGTAGCTTATCGGAACTAGGACGGAACTATGGCTACACCTTC.

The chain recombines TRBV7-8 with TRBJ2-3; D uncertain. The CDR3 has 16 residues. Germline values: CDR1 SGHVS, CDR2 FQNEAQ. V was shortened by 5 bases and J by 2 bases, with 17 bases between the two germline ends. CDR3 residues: CASSVYQESPTDTQYF. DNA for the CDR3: TGTGCCAGCAGCGTCTACCAAGAGAGCCCCACAGATACGCAGTATTTT.

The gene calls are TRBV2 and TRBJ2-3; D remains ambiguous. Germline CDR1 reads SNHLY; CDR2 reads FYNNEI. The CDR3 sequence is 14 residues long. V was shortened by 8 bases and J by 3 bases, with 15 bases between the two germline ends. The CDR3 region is CASGFLLATDTQYF. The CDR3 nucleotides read TGTGCCAGCGGCTTTCTCCTCGCAACAGATACGCAGTATTTT. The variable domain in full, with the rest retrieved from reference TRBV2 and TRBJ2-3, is EPEVTQTPSHQVTQMGQEVILRCVPISNHLYFYWYRQILGQKVEFLVSFYNNEISEKSEIFDDQFSVERPDGSNFTLKIRSTKLEDSAMYFCASGFLLATDTQYFGPGTRLTVL.

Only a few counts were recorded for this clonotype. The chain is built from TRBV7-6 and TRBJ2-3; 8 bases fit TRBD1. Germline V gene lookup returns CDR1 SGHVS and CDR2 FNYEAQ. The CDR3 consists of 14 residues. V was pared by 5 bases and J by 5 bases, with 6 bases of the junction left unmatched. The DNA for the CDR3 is TGTGCCAGCAGCCGGGACAGGACTTTAGATACGCAGTATTTT. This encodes CASSRDRTLDTQYF.

CDR3 protein: CASSRSTGGEETQYF. Written as DNA, the CDR3 is TGTGCCAGCTCACGCTCCACAGGGGGCGAGGAGACCCAGTACTTC. The chain links TRBV18 to TRBJ2-5, with 9 bases identical to TRBD1. Germline CDR1 reads KGHSH; CDR2 reads LQKENI. Trimming removed 4 bases from V and 5 bases from J; junction bases left unmatched: 8. The CDR3 runs to 15 residues.

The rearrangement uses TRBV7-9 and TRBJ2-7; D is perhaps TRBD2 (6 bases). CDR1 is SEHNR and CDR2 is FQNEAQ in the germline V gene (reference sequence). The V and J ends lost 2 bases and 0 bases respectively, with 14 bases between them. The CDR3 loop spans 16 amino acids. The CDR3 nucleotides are TGTGCCAGCAGCTTAAGCGCAGGGAGGAGCTCCTACGAGCAGTACTTC. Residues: CASSLSAGRSSYEQYF.

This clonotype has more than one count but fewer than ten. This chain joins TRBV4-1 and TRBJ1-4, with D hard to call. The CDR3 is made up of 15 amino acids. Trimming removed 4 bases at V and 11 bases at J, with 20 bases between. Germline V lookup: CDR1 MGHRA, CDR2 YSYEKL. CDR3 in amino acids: CASSPQDNLKGKLFF. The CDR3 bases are TGCGCCAGCAGCCCTCAAGACAACTTGAAAGGGAAACTGTTTTTT.

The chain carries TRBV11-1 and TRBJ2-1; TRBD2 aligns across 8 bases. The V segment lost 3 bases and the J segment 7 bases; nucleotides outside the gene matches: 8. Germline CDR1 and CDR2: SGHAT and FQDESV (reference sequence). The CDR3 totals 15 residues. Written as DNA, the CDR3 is TGTGCCAGCAGCTTTAAGCGGGAGTATATAAATGAGCAGTTCTTC. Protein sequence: CASSFKREYINEQFF.

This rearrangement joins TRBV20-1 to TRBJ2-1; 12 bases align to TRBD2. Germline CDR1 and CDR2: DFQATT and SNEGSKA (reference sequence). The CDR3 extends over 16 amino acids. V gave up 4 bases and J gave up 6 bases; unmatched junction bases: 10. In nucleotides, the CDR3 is TGCAGTGCTACTTTAACTAGCGGGAGGACCCTCAATGAGCAGTTCTTC. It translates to CSATLTSGRTLNEQFF.

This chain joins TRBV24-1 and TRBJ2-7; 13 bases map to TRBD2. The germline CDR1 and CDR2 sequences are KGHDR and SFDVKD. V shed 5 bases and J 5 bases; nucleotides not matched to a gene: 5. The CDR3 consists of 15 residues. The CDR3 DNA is TGTGCCACCAGTGGGGCGACTAGCGGGAGGAACGAGCAGTACTTC. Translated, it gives CATSGATSGRNEQYF.